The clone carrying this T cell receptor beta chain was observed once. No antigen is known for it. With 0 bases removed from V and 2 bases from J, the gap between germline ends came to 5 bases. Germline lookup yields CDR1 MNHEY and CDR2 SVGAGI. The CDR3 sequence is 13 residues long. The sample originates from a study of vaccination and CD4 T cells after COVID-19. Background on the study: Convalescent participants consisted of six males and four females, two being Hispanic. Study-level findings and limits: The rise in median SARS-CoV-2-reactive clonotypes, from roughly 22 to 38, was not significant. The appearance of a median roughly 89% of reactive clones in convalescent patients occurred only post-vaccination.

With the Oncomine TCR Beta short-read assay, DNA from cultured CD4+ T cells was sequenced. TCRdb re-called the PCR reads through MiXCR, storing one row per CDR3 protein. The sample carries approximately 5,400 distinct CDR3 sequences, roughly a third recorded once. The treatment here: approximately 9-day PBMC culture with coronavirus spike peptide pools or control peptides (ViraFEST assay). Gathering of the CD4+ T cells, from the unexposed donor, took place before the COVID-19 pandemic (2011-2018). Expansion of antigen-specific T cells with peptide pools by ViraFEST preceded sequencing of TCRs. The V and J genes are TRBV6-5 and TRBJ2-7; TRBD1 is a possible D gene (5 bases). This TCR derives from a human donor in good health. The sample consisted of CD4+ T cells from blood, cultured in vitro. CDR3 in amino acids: CASSYSGPYEQYF. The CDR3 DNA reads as TGTGCCAGCAGTTACTCGGGGCCCTACGAGCAGTACTTC.